This is a list of T cell receptor beta chains from one sample in a study of Graves' ophthalmopathy and Graves' hyperthyroidism. One entry per CDR3 protein, called by TCRdb with MiXCR from the multiplex PCR reads. The sample carries some 380,000 distinct CDR3 sequences, 15% recorded once. Sequenced: peripheral blood. All receptors derive from a woman younger than 30 with stable Graves' hyperthyroidism. Both conserved end residues are part of each CDR3. The D gene is left open where the match is weak. Expanded clones get a size class; other rows say once, few or many, or leave the size out.

size	V	J	D	CDR3	DNA
many	TRBV12-3/TRBV12-4	TRBJ1-1	NA	CASSYKGGTEAFF	TGTGCCAGCAGTTATAAGGGGGGGACTGAAGCTTTCTTT
NA	TRBV20-1	TRBJ2-7	NA	CSASGGPWGEQYF	TGCAGTGCTAGTGGGGGACCCTGGGGAGAGCAGTACTTC
many	TRBV11-2	TRBJ1-1	NA	CASSPRHREAFF	TGTGCCAGCAGCCCTAGGCACAGGGAAGCTTTCTTT
few	TRBV11-1	TRBJ1-1	TRBD1	CASSRTLLQGGATEAFF	TGTGCCAGCAGCCGTACGCTCCTACAGGGGGGGGCCACTGAAGCTTTCTTT
many	TRBV12-3/TRBV12-4	TRBJ2-5	TRBD2	CASSLSGRGFETQYF	TGTGCCAGCAGTTTGTCCGGGAGGGGGTTCGAGACCCAGTACTTC
NA	TRBV5-5	TRBJ2-1	NA	CASSLRRGTVDNEQFF	TGTGCCAGCAGCCTCCGGCGGGGGACAGTCGACAATGAGCAGTTCTTC
many	TRBV19	TRBJ1-5	TRBD1	CASTLGGGGNQPQHF	TGTGCCAGTACCCTGGGAGGGGGCGGCAATCAGCCCCAGCATTTT
few	TRBV24-1	TRBJ2-1	TRBD2	CATSDPTSGGDNEQFF	TGTGCCACCAGTGATCCAACTAGCGGGGGGGATAATGAGCAGTTCTTC
many	TRBV15	TRBJ1-1	NA	CATSRDGTANTEAFF	TGTGCCACCAGCAGAGATGGGACGGCGAACACTGAAGCTTTCTTT
many	TRBV12-3/TRBV12-4	TRBJ2-2	NA	CASSFPGRGTGELFF	TGTGCCAGCAGTTTCCCGGGGCGGGGAACCGGGGAGCTGTTTTTT
NA	TRBV12-3/TRBV12-4	TRBJ2-2	NA	CASSLRPGGVTGELFF	TGTGCCAGCAGTTTAAGGCCCGGGGGCGTCACCGGGGAGCTGTTTTTT
many	TRBV12-3/TRBV12-4	TRBJ1-5	NA	CASSFMIGGGNQPQHF	TGTGCCAGCAGTTTTATGATTGGAGGGGGCAATCAGCCCCAGCATTTT
many	TRBV24-1	TRBJ1-3	TRBD1	CATSDTQGATGNTIYF	TGTGCCACCAGTGATACACAGGGGGCCACTGGAAACACCATATACTTT
few	TRBV6-5	TRBJ2-3	TRBD2	CASNWRGDTDTQYF	TGTGCCAGCAATTGGCGGGGGGATACAGATACGCAGTATTTT
NA	TRBV7-2	TRBJ2-7	TRBD1	CASSLGQAFEQYF	TGTGCCAGCAGCCTCGGACAGGCTTTCGAGCAGTACTTC
many	TRBV5-1	TRBJ1-3	NA	CASSLAGSSGNTIYF	TGCGCCAGCAGCCTAGCAGGGAGCTCTGGAAACACCATATATTTT
many	TRBV6-5	TRBJ1-1	TRBD1	CASSYRGQGGTEAFF	TGTGCCAGCAGTTACAGGGGACAGGGCGGAACTGAAGCTTTCTTT
many	TRBV7-3	TRBJ2-7	TRBD1	CASSPGPIGQGREQYF	TGTGCCAGCAGCCCAGGCCCGATCGGACAGGGACGGGAGCAGTACTTC
many	TRBV19	TRBJ1-2	NA	CASSPQTLNYGYTF	TGTGCCAGTAGTCCTCAGACTCTTAACTATGGCTACACCTTC
NA	TRBV6-5	TRBJ2-2	TRBD1	CASSHGTGGAGELLF	TGTGCCAGCAGTCACGGGACAGGGGGGGCCGGGGAGCTGTTGTTT
few	TRBV2	TRBJ1-6	NA	CASSDGWEQSHLHF	TGTGCCAGCAGTGATGGATGGGAACAGTCACACCTCCACTTT
many	TRBV27	TRBJ1-1	NA	CASSSRARRGAFF	TGTGCCAGCAGTTCCCGGGCCCGTCGGGGAGCTTTCTTT
NA	TRBV4-2	TRBJ2-5	NA	CASSLRQVMQLETQYF	TGTGCCAGCAGCCTCCGACAGGTGATGCAGTTGGAGACCCAGTACTTC
many	TRBV25-1	TRBJ1-1	NA	CASEFTGQATEAFF	TGTGCCAGCGAGTTTACAGGGCAGGCCACTGAAGCTTTCTTT
few	TRBV13	TRBJ1-1	NA	CASSLLRRMMNTEAFF	TGTGCCAGCAGCTTACTCCGACGGATGATGAACACTGAAGCTTTCTTT
many	TRBV10-1	TRBJ1-1	NA	CASSESSGGGWGNEAFF	TGCGCCAGCAGTGAGTCGTCGGGGGGCGGCTGGGGAAATGAAGCTTTCTTT
NA	TRBV11-2	TRBJ2-7	NA	CASSFVRGEQYF	TGTGCCAGCAGCTTCGTGAGGGGGGAGCAGTACTTC